Presented here are 2 T cell receptor beta chains from one specimen sequenced in a study of T cells in Graves' hyperthyroidism and ophthalmopathy. It was RNA transcripts that yielded the amplified TCR beta CDR3 regions. With the HTBI primer set, the TCR CDR3 went through a first round of RT-PCR. TCRdb itself ran the multiplex PCR reads through MiXCR, one entry per CDR3 protein. The table shows 550,000 to 800,000 distinct CDR3 sequences, with around 15% occurring only once. The sequenced sample consisted of blood. The source of these receptors is a young man with Graves' hyperthyroidism.

This clonotype was seen ten or more times. The chain joins TRBV11-2 to TRBJ1-1; D uncertain. Trimming removed 2 bases at V and 3 bases at J, with 4 bases between. Germline V gene lookup returns CDR1 SGHAT and CDR2 FQNNGV. The CDR3 length is 12 residues. CDR3 protein: CASSLTDTEAFF. In DNA, the CDR3 is TGTGCCAGCAGCTTAACCGACACTGAAGCTTTCTTT. The whole variable domain, filled in from reference TRBV11-2 and TRBJ1-1, reads EAGVAQSPRYKIIEKRQSVAFWCNPISGHATLYWYQQILGQGPKLLIQFQNNGVVDDSQLPKDRFSAERLKGVDSTLKIQPAKLEDSAVYLCASSLTDTEAFFGQGTRLTVV.

This clonotype was counted ten times or more. V and J are TRBV5-1 and TRBJ2-7; the D is unclear. V lost 4 bases, J lost 3 bases, and 11 bases lay in between. The CDR3 covers 13 residues. Per the germline V gene, CDR1 is SGHRS and CDR2 is YFSETQ. CDR3 sequence (DNA): TGCGCCAGCAGCACCGGATTTAACTACGAGCAGTACTTC. Translating gives CASSTGFNYEQYF.